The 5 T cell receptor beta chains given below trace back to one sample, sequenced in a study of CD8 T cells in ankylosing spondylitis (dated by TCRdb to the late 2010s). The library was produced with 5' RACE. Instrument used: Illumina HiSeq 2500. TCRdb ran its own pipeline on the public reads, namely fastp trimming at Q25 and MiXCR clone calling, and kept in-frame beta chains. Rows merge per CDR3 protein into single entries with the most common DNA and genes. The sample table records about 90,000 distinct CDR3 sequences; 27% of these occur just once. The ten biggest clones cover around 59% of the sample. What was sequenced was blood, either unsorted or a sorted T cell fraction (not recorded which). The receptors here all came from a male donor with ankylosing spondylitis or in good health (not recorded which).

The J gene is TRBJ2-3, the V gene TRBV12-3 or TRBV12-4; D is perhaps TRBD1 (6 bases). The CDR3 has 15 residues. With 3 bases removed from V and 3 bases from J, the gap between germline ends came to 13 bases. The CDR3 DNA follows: TGTGCCAGCAGTTTGATGGGGACAACAACAGATACGCAGTATTTT. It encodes CASSLMGTTTDTQYF.

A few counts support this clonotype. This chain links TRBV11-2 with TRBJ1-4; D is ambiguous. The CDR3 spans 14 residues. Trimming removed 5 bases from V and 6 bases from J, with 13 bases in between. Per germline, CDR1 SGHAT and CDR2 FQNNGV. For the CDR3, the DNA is TGTGCCAGCAGCCCTCAAGACATTTATGAAAAACTGTTTTTT. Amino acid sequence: CASSPQDIYEKLFF.

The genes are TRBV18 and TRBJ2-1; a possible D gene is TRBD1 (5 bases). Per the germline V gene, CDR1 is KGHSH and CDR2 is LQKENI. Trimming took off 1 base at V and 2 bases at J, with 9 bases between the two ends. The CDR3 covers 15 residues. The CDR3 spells CASSPRSDTYNEQFF. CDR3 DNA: TGTGCCAGCTCACCACGGTCGGACACCTACAATGAGCAGTTCTTC.

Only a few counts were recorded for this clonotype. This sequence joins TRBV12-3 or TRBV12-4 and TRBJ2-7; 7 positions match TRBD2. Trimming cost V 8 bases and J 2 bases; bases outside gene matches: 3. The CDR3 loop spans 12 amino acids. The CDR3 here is CASRGDPYEQYF. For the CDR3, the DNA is TGTGCCAGCCGGGGGGACCCCTACGAGCAGTACTTC.

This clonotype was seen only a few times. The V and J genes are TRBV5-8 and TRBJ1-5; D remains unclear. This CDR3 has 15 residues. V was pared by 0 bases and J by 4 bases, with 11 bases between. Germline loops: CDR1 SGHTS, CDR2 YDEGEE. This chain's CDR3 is CASSLGAYPNQPQHF. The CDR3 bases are TGTGCCAGCAGCTTGGGAGCCTATCCTAATCAGCCCCAGCATTTT.